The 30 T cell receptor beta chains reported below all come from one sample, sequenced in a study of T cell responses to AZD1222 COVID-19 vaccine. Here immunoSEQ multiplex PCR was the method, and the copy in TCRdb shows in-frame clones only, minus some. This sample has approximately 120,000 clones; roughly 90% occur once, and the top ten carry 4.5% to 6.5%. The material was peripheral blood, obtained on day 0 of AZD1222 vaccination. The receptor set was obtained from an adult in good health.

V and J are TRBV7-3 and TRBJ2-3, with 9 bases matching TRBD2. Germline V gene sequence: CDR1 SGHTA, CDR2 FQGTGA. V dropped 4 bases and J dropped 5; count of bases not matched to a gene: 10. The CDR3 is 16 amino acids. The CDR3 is CASSSRERGVGDTQYF. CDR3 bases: TGTGCCAGCAGCTCCCGGGAGCGGGGGGTAGGAGATACGCAGTATTTT.

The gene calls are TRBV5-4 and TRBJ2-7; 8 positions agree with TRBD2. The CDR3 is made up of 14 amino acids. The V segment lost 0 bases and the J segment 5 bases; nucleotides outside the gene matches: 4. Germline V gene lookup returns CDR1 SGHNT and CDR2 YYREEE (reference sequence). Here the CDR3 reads CASSLERGGHEQYF. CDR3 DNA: TGTGCCAGCAGCTTGGAACGGGGGGGCCACGAGCAGTACTTC.

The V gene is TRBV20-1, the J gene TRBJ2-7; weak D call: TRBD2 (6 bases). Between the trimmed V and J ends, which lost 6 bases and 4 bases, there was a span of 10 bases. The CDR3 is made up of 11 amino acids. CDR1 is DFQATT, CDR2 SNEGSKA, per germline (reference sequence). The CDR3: CSAPEGYEQYF. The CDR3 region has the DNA TGCAGTGCCCCGGAGGGGTACGAGCAGTACTTC.

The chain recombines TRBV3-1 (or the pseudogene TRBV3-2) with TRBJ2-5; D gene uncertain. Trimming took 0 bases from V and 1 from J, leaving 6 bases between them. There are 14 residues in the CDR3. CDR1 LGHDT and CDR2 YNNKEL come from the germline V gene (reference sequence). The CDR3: CASSQDPGQETQYF. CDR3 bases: TGTGCCAGCAGCCAAGATCCCGGCCAAGAGACCCAGTACTTC.

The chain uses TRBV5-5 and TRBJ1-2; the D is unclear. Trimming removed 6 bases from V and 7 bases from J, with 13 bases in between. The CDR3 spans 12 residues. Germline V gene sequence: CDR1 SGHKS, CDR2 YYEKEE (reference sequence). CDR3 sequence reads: CASTLGGSGYTF. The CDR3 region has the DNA TGTGCCAGCACCCTCGGAGGGTCTGGCTACACCTTC.

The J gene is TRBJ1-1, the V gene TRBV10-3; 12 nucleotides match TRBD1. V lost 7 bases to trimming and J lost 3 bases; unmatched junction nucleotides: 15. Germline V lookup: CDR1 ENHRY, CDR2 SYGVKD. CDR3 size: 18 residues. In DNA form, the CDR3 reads TGTGCCATCAAGTCGACCGGGACAGGGGGCCCCTTGGACACTGAAGCTTTCTTT. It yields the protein CAIKSTGTGGPLDTEAFF.

The CDR3 spells CASSRGGELFF. The CDR3 DNA sequence: TGTGCCAGTAGTCGCGGGGGGGAGCTGTTTTTT. The chain combines TRBV19 with TRBJ2-2; TRBD2 is a possible D gene (5 bases). The CDR3 extends over 11 amino acids. The germline V and J ends were trimmed by 5 bases and 8 bases, with 6 bases remaining between them. Germline CDR1 reads LNHDA; CDR2 reads SQIVND (reference sequence). Looking up the rest from reference TRBV19 and TRBJ2-2 gives the full variable domain: DGGITQSPKYLFRKEGQNVTLSCEQNLNHDAMYWYRQDPGQGLRLIYYSQIVNDFQKGDIAEGYSVSREKKESFPLTVTSAQKNPTAFYLCASSRGGELFFGEGSRLTVL.

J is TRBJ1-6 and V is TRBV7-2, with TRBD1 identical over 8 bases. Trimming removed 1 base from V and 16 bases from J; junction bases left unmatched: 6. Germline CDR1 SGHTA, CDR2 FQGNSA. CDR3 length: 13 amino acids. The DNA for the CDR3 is TGTGCCAGCAGCTTAGGGACAGGGCCATTGCTCCACTTT. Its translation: CASSLGTGPLLHF.

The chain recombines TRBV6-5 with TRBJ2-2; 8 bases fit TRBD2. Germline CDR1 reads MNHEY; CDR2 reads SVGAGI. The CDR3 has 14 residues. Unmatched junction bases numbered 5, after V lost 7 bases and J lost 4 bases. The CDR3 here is CASNRGGSTGELFF. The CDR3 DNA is TGTGCCAGCAATCGCGGGGGGAGCACCGGGGAGCTGTTTTTT.

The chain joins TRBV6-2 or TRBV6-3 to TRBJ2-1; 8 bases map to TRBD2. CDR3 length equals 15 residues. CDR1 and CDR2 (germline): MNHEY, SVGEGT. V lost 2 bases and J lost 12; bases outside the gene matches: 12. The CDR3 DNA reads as TGTGCCAGCAGTTACGGGGGAGCGGGAGAAAAGGGGCAGTTCTTC. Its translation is CASSYGGAGEKGQFF.

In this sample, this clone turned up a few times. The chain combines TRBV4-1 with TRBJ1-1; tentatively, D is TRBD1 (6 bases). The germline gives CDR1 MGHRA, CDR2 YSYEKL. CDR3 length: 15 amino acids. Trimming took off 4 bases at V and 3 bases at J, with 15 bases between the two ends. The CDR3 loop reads CASSLGRGGDTEAFF. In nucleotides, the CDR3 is TGCGCCAGCAGCCTTGGCAGGGGTGGGGACACTGAAGCTTTCTTT.

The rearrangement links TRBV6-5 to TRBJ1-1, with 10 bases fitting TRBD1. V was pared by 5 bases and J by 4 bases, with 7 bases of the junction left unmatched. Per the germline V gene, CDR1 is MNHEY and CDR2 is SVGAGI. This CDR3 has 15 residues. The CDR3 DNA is TGTGCCAGCAGTACTCGGGACAGGGGTGCCACTGAAGCTTTCTTT. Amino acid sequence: CASSTRDRGATEAFF.

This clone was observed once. For the CDR3, the DNA is TGTGCCAGCAGCTTGGGACAGGGGGCTCGAGCTAACTATGGCTACACCTTC. Its translation is CASSLGQGARANYGYTF. The chain joins TRBV5-5 to TRBJ1-2; the match to TRBD1 covers 10 bases. J gave up 0 bases and V 0 bases, and 5 bases lay outside the gene matches. This CDR3 is built from 17 residues. The germline gives CDR1 SGHKS, CDR2 YYEKEE (reference sequence).

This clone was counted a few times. The CDR3 spells CASSSTGVGNTIYF. Here the CDR3 DNA reads TGTGCCAGCAGCTCAACAGGGGTTGGAAACACCATATATTTT. The rearrangement joins TRBV3-1 (or the pseudogene TRBV3-2) to TRBJ1-3; TRBD1 matches 7 bases. V lost 5 bases and J lost 3; bases outside the gene matches: 4. This CDR3 comprises 14 residues. Germline loops: CDR1 LGHDT, CDR2 YNNKEL (reference sequence).

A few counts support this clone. The CDR3 protein is CASSVPGQGTDTQYF. DNA of the CDR3: TGTGCCAGCAGTGTTCCGGGACAGGGCACAGATACGCAGTATTTT. This rearrangement joins TRBV2 to TRBJ2-3; 8 bases agree with TRBD1. With V trimmed by 4 bases and J by 1 base, 4 bases remained unmatched. The CDR3 has 15 residues. In germline, CDR1 is SNHLY, CDR2 FYNNEI. The whole variable domain, filled in from reference TRBV2 and TRBJ2-3, reads EPEVTQTPSHQVTQMGQEVILRCVPISNHLYFYWYRQILGQKVEFLVSFYNNEISEKSEIFDDQFSVERPDGSNFTLKIRSTKLEDSAMYFCASSVPGQGTDTQYFGPGTRLTVL.

As DNA, the CDR3 is TGTGCCAGTAGTTTAAGGCGCGATAATTCCACGCCCCAGCATTTT. It yields the protein CASSLRRDNSTPQHF. V and J are TRBV19 and TRBJ1-5; D not resolved. The CDR3 is made up of 15 amino acids. CDR1 is LNHDA and CDR2 is SQIVND in the germline V gene (reference sequence). V dropped 5 bases and J dropped 9 bases, with 20 bases sitting between them. The full variable domain, its missing parts supplied by reference TRBV19 and TRBJ1-5, is DGGITQSPKYLFRKEGQNVTLSCEQNLNHDAMYWYRQDPGQGLRLIYYSQIVNDFQKGDIAEGYSVSREKKESFPLTVTSAQKNPTAFYLCASSLRRDNSTPQHFGDGTRLSIL.

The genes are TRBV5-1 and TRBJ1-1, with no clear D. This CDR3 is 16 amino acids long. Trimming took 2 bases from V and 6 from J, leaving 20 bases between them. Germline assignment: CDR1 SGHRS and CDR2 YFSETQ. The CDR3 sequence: CASSFVSGSRLAEAFF. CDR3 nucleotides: TGCGCCAGCAGCTTCGTATCCGGGAGCCGACTGGCTGAAGCTTTCTTT.

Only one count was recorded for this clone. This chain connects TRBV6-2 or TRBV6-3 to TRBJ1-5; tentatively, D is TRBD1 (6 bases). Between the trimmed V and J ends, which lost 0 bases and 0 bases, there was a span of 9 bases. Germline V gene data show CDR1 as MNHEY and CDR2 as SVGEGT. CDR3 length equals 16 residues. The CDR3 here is CASSYSGGASNQPQHF. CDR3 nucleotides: TGTGCCAGCAGTTACTCAGGGGGGGCTAGCAATCAGCCCCAGCATTTT.

The CDR3 reads CASSYPDGIWGKNTEAFF. The CDR3, as DNA: TGTGCCAGCAGTTACCCCGACGGAATTTGGGGGAAGAACACTGAAGCTTTCTTT. J is TRBJ1-1 and V is TRBV6-2 or TRBV6-3; perhaps TRBD1 as D (5 bases). The germline gives CDR1 MNHEY, CDR2 SVGEGT. The V gene lost 2 bases and the J gene lost 1 base, with 20 bases spanning the gap. This CDR3 contains 18 residues.

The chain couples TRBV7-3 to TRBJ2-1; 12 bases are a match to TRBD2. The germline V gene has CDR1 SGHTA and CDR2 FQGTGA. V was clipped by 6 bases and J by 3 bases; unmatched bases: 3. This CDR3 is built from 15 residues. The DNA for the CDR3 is TGTGCCAGCAGTCGGACTAGCGGGGACTACAATGAGCAGTTCTTC. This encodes CASSRTSGDYNEQFF.

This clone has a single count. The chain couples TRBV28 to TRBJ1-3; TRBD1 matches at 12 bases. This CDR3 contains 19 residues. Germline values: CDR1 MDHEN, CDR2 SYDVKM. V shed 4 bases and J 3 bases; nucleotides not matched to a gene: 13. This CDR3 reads CASSSWAPGQGAHGNTIYF. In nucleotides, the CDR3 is TGTGCCAGCAGTTCCTGGGCCCCGGGACAGGGGGCCCATGGAAACACCATATATTTT.

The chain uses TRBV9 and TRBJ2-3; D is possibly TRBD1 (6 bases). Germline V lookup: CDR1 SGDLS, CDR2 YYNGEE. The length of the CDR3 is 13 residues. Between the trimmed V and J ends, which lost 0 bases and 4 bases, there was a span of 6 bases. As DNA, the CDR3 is TGTGCCAGCAGCGTAGGGGGGCCAGATACGCAGTATTTT. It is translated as CASSVGGPDTQYF.

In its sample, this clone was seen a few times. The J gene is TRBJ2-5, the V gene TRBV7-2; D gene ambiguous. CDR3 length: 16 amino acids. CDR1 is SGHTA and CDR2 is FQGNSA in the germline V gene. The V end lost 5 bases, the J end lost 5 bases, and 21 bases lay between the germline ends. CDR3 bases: TGTGCCAGCAGCCCGGCGGACCGCCTGTATGGGGAGACCCAGTACTTC. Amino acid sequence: CASSPADRLYGETQYF.

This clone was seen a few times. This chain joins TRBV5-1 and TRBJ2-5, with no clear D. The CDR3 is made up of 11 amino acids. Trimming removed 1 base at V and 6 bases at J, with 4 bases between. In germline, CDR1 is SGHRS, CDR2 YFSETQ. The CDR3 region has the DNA TGCGCCAGCAGCTTGAGCCAGACCCAGTACTTC. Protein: CASSLSQTQYF.

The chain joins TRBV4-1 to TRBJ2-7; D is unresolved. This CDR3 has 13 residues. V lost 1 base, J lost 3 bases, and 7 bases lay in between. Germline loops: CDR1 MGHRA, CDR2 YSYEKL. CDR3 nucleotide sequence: TGCGCCAGCAGCCAAGGAAGGCTCTACGAGCAGTACTTC. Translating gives CASSQGRLYEQYF.

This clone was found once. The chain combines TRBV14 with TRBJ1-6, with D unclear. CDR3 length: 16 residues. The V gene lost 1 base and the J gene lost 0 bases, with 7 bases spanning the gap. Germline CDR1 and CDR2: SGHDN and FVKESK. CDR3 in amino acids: CASSQGGSSYNSPLHF. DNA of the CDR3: TGTGCCAGCAGCCAAGGAGGGAGCTCCTATAATTCACCCCTCCACTTT. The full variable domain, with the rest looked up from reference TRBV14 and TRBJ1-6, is EAGVTQFPSHSVIEKGQTVTLRCDPISGHDNLYWYRRVMGKEIKFLLHFVKESKQDESGMPNNRFLAERTGGTYSTLKVQPAELEDSGVYFCASSQGGSSYNSPLHFGNGTRLTVT.

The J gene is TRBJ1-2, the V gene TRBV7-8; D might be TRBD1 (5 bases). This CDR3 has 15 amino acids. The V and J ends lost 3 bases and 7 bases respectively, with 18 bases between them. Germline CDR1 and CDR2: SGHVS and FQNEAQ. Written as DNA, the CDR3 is TGTGCCAGCAGCTTGTCTAGGGAGGGGACGGGTGGCTACACCTTC. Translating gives CASSLSREGTGGYTF.

CDR3 sequence (DNA): TGTGCCTGGAGTACCAGGACAGTTTTGGAAAAACTGTTTTTT. Encoded protein: CAWSTRTVLEKLFF. V usage is TRBV30 and J usage is TRBJ1-4; a possible D gene is TRBD1 (6 bases). There are 14 residues in the CDR3. Germline V lookup: CDR1 GTSNPN, CDR2 SVGIG (reference sequence). V was clipped by 2 bases and J by 8 bases, with 15 bases between them. The full variable domain, in which reference TRBV30 and TRBJ1-4 provide the parts outside the CDR3, is SQTIHQWPATLVQPVGSPLSLECTVEGTSNPNLYWYRQAAGRGLQLLFYSVGIGQISSEVPQNLSASRPQDRQFILSSKKLLLSDSGFYLCAWSTRTVLEKLFFGSGTQLSVL.

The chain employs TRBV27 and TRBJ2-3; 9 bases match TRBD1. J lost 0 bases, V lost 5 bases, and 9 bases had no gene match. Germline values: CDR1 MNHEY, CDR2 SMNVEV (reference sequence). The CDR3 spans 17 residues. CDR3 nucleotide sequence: TGTGCCAGCAGTGGGGGACAGGGCGATTGGAGCACAGATACGCAGTATTTT. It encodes CASSGGQGDWSTDTQYF.

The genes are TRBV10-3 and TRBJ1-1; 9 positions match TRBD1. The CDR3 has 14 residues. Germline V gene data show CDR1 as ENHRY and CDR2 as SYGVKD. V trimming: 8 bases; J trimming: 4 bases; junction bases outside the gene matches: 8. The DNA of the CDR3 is TGTGCCATCTGGGACAGGGCTATGGGCACTGAAGCTTTCTTT. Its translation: CAIWDRAMGTEAFF.